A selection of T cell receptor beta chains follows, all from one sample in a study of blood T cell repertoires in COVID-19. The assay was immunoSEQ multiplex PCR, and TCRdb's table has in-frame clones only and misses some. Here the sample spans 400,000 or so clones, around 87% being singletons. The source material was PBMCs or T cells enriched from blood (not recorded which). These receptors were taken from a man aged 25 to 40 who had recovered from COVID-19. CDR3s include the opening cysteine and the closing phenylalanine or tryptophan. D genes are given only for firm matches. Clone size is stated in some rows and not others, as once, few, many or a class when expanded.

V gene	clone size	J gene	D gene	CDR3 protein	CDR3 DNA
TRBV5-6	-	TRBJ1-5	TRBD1	CASSLGQGDQPQHF	TGTGCCAGCAGCTTGGGACAGGGCGATCAGCCCCAGCATTTT
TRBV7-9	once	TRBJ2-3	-	CASSLRGQDTQYF	TGTGCCAGCAGCTTGCGAGGTCAAGATACGCAGTATTTT
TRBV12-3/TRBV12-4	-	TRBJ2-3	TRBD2	CASGGTRRDTQYF	TGTGCCAGCGGCGGGACTAGACGAGATACGCAGTATTTT
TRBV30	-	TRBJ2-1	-	CAWQGFLSGTSSYNEQFF	TGTGCCTGGCAGGGGTTCTTAAGCGGGACCAGCTCCTACAATGAGCAGTTCTTC
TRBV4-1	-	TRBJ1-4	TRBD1	CASSQEEGTVPNEKLFF	TGCGCCAGCAGCCAAGAAGAAGGGACAGTGCCAAATGAAAAACTGTTTTTT
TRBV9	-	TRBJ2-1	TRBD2	CASSVATSGSNEQFF	TGTGCCAGCAGCGTAGCTACCAGCGGGAGCAATGAGCAGTTCTTC
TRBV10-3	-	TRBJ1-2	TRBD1	CAISETRDREDYGYTF	TGTGCCATCAGTGAGACCCGGGACAGGGAGGACTATGGCTACACCTTC
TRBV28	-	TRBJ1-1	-	CASSPGGRGTEAFF	TGTGCCAGCAGTCCGGGAGGGAGAGGCACTGAAGCTTTCTTT
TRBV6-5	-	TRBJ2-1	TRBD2	CASSYLTSGRGNEQFF	TGTGCCAGCAGTTACCTGACTAGCGGGAGGGGCAATGAGCAGTTCTTC
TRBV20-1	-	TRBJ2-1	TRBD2	CSASKLADYNEQFF	TGCAGTGCTAGTAAACTAGCGGACTACAATGAGCAGTTCTTC
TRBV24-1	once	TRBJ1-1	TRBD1	CATSALDRGRWGAFF	TGTGCCACCAGTGCCCTGGACAGGGGGCGTTGGGGAGCTTTCTTT
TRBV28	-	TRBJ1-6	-	CASSPGHLNSPLHF	TGTGCCAGCAGTCCGGGACACCTAAATTCACCCCTCCACTTT
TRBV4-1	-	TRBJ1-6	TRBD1	CASSGPQGGDNSPLHF	TGCGCCAGCAGCGGGCCACAGGGGGGGGATAATTCACCCCTCCACTTT
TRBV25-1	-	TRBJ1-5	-	CASSENRGRRSNQPQHF	TGTGCCAGCAGTGAGAATAGGGGGAGAAGAAGCAATCAGCCCCAGCATTTT
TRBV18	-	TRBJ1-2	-	CASSPQWTDTNYGYTF	TGTGCCAGCTCACCACAATGGACAGATACTAACTATGGCTACACCTTC
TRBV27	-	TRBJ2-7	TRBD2	CASSSLAGVEQYF	TGTGCCAGCAGTAGCCTAGCGGGAGTCGAGCAGTACTTC
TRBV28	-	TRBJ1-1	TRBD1	CASLGQGYTEAFF	TGTGCCAGTTTAGGACAGGGATACACTGAAGCTTTCTTT
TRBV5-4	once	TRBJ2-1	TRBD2	CASSGLAAQSSYNEQFF	TGTGCCAGCAGCGGACTAGCGGCTCAGAGCTCCTACAATGAGCAGTTCTTC
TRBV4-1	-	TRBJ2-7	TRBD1	CASSQDWQDRVEQYF	TGCGCCAGCAGCCAAGATTGGCAGGACAGGGTCGAGCAGTACTTC
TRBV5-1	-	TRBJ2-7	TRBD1	CASSFGTGTYEQYF	TGCGCCAGCAGCTTCGGGACAGGCACCTACGAGCAGTACTTC
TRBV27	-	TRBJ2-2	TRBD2	CASSLSGTSGTFGELFF	TGTGCCAGCAGCCTATCGGGGACTAGCGGGACCTTCGGGGAGCTGTTTTTT
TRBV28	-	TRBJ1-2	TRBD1	CATLRRGLLGYTF	TGTGCCACCCTGCGCAGGGGGCTGTTAGGCTACACCTTC
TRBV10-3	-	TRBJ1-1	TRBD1	CAISVQGGMNTEAFF	TGTGCCATCAGTGTACAGGGGGGGATGAACACTGAAGCTTTCTTT
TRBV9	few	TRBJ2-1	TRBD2	CASSRRLAGWDEQFF	TGTGCCAGCAGCCGGCGACTAGCGGGATGGGATGAGCAGTTCTTC
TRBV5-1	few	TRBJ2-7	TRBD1	CASSRGQNSYEQYF	TGCGCCAGCAGCCGGGGACAGAACTCCTACGAGCAGTACTTC
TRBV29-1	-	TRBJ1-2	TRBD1	CSVIFPDRDTNYGYTF	TGCAGCGTTATCTTTCCGGACAGGGATACTAACTATGGCTACACCTTC
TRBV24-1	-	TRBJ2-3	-	CATSDLLGAADTQYF	TGTGCCACCAGTGATTTGTTAGGGGCCGCAGATACGCAGTATTTT
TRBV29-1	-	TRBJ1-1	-	CSVSPYTEAFF	TGCAGCGTTAGCCCATACACTGAAGCTTTCTTT
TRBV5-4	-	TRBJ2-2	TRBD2	CASSLAGVYTGELFF	TGTGCCAGCAGCCTAGCGGGAGTTTACACCGGGGAGCTGTTTTTT
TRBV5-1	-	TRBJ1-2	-	CASSREEYGYTF	TGCGCCAGCAGTAGGGAGGAGTATGGCTACACCTTC
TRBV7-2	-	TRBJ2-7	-	CASSLGGGGTYEQYF	TGTGCCAGCAGCTTAGGGGGAGGGGGGACCTACGAGCAGTACTTC
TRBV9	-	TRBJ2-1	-	CASGPTSSYNEQFF	TGTGCCAGCGGGCCGACTAGCTCCTACAATGAGCAGTTCTTC
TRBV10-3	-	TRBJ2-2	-	CAISRLPDGGELFF	TGTGCCATCAGCCGACTACCGGACGGAGGGGAGCTGTTTTTT
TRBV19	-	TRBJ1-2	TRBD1	CASNNRGYGYTF	TGTGCCAGTAATAACAGGGGGTATGGCTACACCTTC
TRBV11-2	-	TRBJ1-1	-	CASSPGGGTANTEAFF	TGTGCCAGCAGCCCCGGTGGTGGTACAGCGAACACTGAAGCTTTCTTT
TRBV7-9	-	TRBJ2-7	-	CASSLLGDSAYEQYF	TGTGCCAGCAGCTTACTTGGAGATTCTGCCTACGAGCAGTACTTC